This is a list of T cell receptor beta chains from one sample in a study of T cells in Graves' hyperthyroidism and ophthalmopathy. TCRdb re-analysed the multiplex PCR reads in MiXCR, keeping a single row per CDR3 protein. The table records about 540,000 distinct CDR3 sequences, about 43% of them present only once. Material: peripheral blood or thyroid tissue (not recorded which). These receptors were collected from a young woman with Graves' hyperthyroidism. The conserved cysteine and the conserved F or W are not part of the CDR3 here. Clone size appears in some rows only: once, few, many, or a class for an expanded clone.

V gene: TRBV28
J gene: TRBJ1-2
clone size: many
CDR3 protein: ASSRGTGIGYT

V gene: TRBV29-1
J gene: TRBJ2-7
clone size: many
CDR3 protein: SVLDPYSPYEQY

V gene: TRBV29-1
J gene: TRBJ2-3
clone size: many
CDR3 protein: SVLSRTDTQY

V gene: TRBV24-1
J gene: TRBJ2-3
clone size: few
CDR3 protein: ATSDFERAVDTQY

V gene: TRBV29-1
J gene: TRBJ1-6
clone size: once
CDR3 protein: SLRGSPLH

V gene: TRBV29-1
J gene: TRBJ2-5
clone size: many
CDR3 protein: SPRGPEETQY

V gene: TRBV29-1
J gene: TRBJ2-7
clone size: many
CDR3 protein: SVGVQGGYEQY

V gene: TRBV19
J gene: TRBJ1-6
clone size: NA
CDR3 protein: ASSGMSGWNSPLH

V gene: TRBV3-1
J gene: TRBJ1-2
clone size: many
CDR3 protein: ASSPAEGGYT

V gene: TRBV12-3/TRBV12-4
J gene: TRBJ1-2
clone size: many
CDR3 protein: ASSFTGTEDGYT

V gene: TRBV6-5
J gene: TRBJ1-2
clone size: few
CDR3 protein: ASRQQVTWGYGYT

V gene: TRBV2
J gene: TRBJ2-2
clone size: NA
CDR3 protein: ASRRISGELF

V gene: TRBV19
J gene: TRBJ2-1
clone size: NA
CDR3 protein: ASSDGTSGSYEQF

V gene: TRBV19
J gene: TRBJ1-5
clone size: many
CDR3 protein: ASSIKLRDRSYSNQPQH

V gene: TRBV29-1
J gene: TRBJ2-7
clone size: many
CDR3 protein: SVLGGDTYEQY

V gene: TRBV11-2
J gene: TRBJ2-7
clone size: few
CDR3 protein: ASSSHRRNNYEQY

V gene: TRBV7-3
J gene: TRBJ1-1
clone size: many
CDR3 protein: ASKTGRNGEAF

V gene: TRBV19
J gene: TRBJ2-7
clone size: many
CDR3 protein: ASSPRLAAYEQY

V gene: TRBV10-1
J gene: TRBJ2-2
clone size: many
CDR3 protein: ASSEAQETSLPGSGELF

V gene: TRBV9
J gene: TRBJ1-2
clone size: many
CDR3 protein: ASSPPGAYGYT

V gene: TRBV19
J gene: TRBJ1-1
clone size: many
CDR3 protein: ASSIGGGTTEAF

V gene: TRBV12-3/TRBV12-4
J gene: NA
clone size: NA
CDR3 protein: ASGSGTAREQF

V gene: TRBV20-1
J gene: TRBJ1-4
clone size: NA
CDR3 protein: SAQVGDSDGNEKLF

V gene: TRBV20-1
J gene: TRBJ2-7
clone size: NA
CDR3 protein: SARGMSGSLYEQY